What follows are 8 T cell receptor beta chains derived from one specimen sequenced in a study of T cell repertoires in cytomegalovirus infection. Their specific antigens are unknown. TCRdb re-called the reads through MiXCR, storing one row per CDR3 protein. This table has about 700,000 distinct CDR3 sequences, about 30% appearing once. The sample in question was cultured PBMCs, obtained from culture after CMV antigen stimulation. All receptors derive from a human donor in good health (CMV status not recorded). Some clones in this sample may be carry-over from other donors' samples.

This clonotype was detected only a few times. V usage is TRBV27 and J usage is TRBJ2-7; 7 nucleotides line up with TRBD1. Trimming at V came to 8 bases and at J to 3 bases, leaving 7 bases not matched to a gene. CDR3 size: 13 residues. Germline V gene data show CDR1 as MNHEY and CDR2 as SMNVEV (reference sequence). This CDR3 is CASGPGQFYEQYF. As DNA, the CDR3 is TGTGCCAGCGGACCGGGACAGTTCTACGAGCAGTACTTC.

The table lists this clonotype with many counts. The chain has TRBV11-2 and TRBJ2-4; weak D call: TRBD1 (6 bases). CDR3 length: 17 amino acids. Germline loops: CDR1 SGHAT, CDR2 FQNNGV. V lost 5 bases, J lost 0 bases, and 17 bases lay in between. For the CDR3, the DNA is TGTGCCAGCAGCGCTCGAGGACAGAGGCAAGCCAAAAACATTCAGTACTTC. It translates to CASSARGQRQAKNIQYF.

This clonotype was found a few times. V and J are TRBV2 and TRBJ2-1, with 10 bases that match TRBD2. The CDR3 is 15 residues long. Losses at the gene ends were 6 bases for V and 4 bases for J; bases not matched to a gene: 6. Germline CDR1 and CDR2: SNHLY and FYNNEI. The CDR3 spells CASRSLGLAYNEQFF. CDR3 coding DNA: TGTGCCAGCAGGTCTTTGGGACTAGCGTACAATGAGCAGTTCTTC.

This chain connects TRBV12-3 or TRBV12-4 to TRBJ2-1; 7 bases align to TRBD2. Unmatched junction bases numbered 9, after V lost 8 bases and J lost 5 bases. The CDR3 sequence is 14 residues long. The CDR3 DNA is TGTGCCAGCCGTCCAGCGGGGCCGAACAATGAGCAGTTCTTC. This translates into CASRPAGPNNEQFF.

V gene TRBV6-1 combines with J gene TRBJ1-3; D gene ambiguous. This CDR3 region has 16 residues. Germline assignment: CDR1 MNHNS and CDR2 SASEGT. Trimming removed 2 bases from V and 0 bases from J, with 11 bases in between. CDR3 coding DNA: TGTGCCAGCAGTGAACCCGGCGCCAGCTCTGGAAACACCATATATTTT. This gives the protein CASSEPGASSGNTIYF.

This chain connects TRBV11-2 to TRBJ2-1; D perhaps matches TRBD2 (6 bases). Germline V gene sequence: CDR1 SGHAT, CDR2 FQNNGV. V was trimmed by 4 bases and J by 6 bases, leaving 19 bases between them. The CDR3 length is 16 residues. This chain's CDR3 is CASSSNGGNRGNEQFF. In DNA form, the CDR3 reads TGTGCCAGCAGCTCCAATGGGGGGAATAGGGGCAATGAGCAGTTCTTC.

CDR3 bases: TGTGCCAGGCCACCGGGACAGGGCTTCTCTGGAAACACCATATATTTT. This encodes CARPPGQGFSGNTIYF. This chain links TRBV19 with TRBJ1-3, with 9 bases identical to TRBD1. V shed 9 bases, J shed 0 bases, and the junction held 9 bases outside the gene matches. The V gene's germline CDR1 is LNHDA and CDR2 SQIVND (reference sequence). The CDR3 extends over 16 amino acids.

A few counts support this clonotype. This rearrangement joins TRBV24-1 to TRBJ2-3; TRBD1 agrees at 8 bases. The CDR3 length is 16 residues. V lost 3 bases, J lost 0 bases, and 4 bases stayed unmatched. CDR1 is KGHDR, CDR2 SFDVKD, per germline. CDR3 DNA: TGTGCCACCAGTGATCTAAACAGGGGGAGCACAGATACGCAGTATTTT. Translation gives CATSDLNRGSTDTQYF.